The clone carrying this TCR beta chain was seen a handful of times. This entry comes from a study of T and B cells in COVID-19 patients. Study overall: The recovered cohort's median age was about 36 years, versus over 60 years in active infection.

The germline V gene has CDR1 MNHNS and CDR2 SASEGT. The trim removed 6 bases at V and 2 bases at J, leaving 13 bases unmatched. The CDR3 covers 16 residues. BIOMED2 TRB-A/B primer pools were used in multiplex TRB PCR. A single record per CDR3 protein comes from TCRdb applying MiXCR to the multiplex PCR reads. Counted here are approximately 4,000 distinct CDR3 sequences, 20% to 25% occurring once; the ten biggest clones make up 25% to 30%. Blood genomic DNA input for TRB amplification was roughly 220-500 ng. This clonotype originated in a human donor with active COVID-19. The sample taken for sequencing was blood. This sequence joins TRBV6-1 and TRBJ2-7; 7 positions agree with TRBD2. CDR3 DNA sequence: TGTGCCAGCAGGACGTGGGGGGGGGGGGGGACCTACGAGCAGTACTTC. Encoded protein: CASRTWGGGGTYEQYF.